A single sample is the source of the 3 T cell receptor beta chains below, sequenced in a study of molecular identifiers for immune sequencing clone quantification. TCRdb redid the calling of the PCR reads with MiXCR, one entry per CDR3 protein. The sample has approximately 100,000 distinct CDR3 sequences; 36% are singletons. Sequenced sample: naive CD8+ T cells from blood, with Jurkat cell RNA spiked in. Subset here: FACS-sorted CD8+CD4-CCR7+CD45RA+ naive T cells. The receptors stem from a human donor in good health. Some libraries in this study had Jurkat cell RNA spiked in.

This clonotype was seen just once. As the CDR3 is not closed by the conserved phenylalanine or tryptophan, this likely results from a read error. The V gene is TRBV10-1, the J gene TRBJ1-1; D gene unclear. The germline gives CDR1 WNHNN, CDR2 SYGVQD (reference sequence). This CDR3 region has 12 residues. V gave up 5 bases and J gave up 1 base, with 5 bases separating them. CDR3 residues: CASSRGNTEAFI. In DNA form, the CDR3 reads TGCGCCAGCAGTCGGGGGAACACTGAAGCTTTCATT.

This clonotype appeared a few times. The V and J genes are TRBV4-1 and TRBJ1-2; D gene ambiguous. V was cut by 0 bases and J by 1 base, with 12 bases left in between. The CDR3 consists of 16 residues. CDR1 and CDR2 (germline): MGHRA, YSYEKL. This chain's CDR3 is CASSQDLLRYNYGYTF. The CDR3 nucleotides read TGCGCCAGCAGCCAAGATCTGCTCCGCTATAACTATGGCTACACCTTC.

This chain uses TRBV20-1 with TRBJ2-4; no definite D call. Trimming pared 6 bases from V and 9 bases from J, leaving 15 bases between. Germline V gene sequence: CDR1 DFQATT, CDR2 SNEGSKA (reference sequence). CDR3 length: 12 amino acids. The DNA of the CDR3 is TGCAGTGCCGGAGTGGGGTGGGGCATTCAGTACTTC. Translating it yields CSAGVGWGIQYF.